The rows below give T cell receptor beta chains drawn from one sample of a study of blood T cell repertoires in COVID-19. Assay used: immunoSEQ multiplex PCR; TCRdb lists only in-frame clones, some missing. The sample yields about 180,000 clones, more than 75% seen once. Sequencing was carried out using PBMCs or T cells enriched from blood (not recorded which). These receptors all come from a man in his 60s who had been exposed to COVID-19. Both conserved end residues are part of each CDR3. The D gene is left open where the match is weak. Size values are once, few and many counts, or a class for expanded clones, and some rows have none.

D	V	size	J	CDR3	DNA
TRBD1	TRBV12-5	.	TRBJ1-4	CASGSGSAGGKLFF	TGTGCTAGTGGTTCAGGGTCCGCAGGGGGAAAACTGTTTTTT
.	TRBV11-2	.	TRBJ2-5	CASSPTGAEETQYF	TGTGCCAGCAGCCCCACAGGCGCGGAAGAGACCCAGTACTTC
TRBD1	TRBV9	.	TRBJ1-2	CASSAGQGGSLLWTF	TGTGCCAGCAGCGCCGGACAGGGGGGATCGTTGCTATGGACCTTC
.	TRBV7-8	.	TRBJ2-7	CASSFVTDTYEQYF	TGTGCCAGCAGCTTCGTGACAGACACCTACGAGCAGTACTTC
.	TRBV27	.	TRBJ1-1	CASSFRSMNTEAFF	TGTGCCAGCAGTTTCCGGTCCATGAACACTGAAGCTTTCTTT
TRBD1	TRBV29-1	.	TRBJ2-7	CSVEDGTGGYEQYF	TGCAGCGTTGAAGATGGGACAGGGGGCTACGAGCAGTACTTC
.	TRBV9	.	TRBJ2-1	CASSRGGRGNEQFF	TGTGCCAGCAGCCGAGGGGGTAGAGGAAATGAGCAGTTCTTC
.	TRBV30	.	TRBJ2-5	CAWSVGPGLQETQYF	TGTGCCTGGAGTGTAGGCCCAGGCCTCCAAGAGACCCAGTACTTC
TRBD2	TRBV9	.	TRBJ2-5	CASSDSGKLQETQYF	TGTGCCAGCAGCGATAGCGGGAAACTTCAAGAGACCCAGTACTTC
TRBD2	TRBV10-3	.	TRBJ2-1	CAISESTSGRDEQFF	TGTGCCATCAGTGAGTCGACTAGCGGGAGGGATGAGCAGTTCTTC
.	TRBV6-5	.	TRBJ2-7	CASTTGTVFPYEQYF	TGTGCCAGCACCACAGGGACCGTTTTCCCCTACGAGCAGTACTTC
.	TRBV9	.	TRBJ1-6	CASSVSQGPGPLHF	TGTGCCAGCAGCGTATCCCAGGGCCCCGGGCCCCTCCACTTT
TRBD2	TRBV5-1	.	TRBJ2-2	CASSQGLAGGSPGELFF	TGCGCCAGCAGCCAGGGACTAGCGGGAGGGTCGCCCGGGGAGCTGTTTTTT
TRBD1	TRBV19	.	TRBJ1-1	CASSIRAPGQGGTEAFF	TGTGCCAGTAGTATAAGGGCCCCAGGACAGGGAGGCACTGAAGCTTTCTTT
TRBD1	TRBV10-3	once	TRBJ2-5	CAIRGQKETQYF	TGTGCCATCCGGGGACAGAAAGAGACCCAGTACTTC
.	TRBV28	.	TRBJ1-2	CASTPGQTNGYTF	TGTGCCAGCACCCCCGGACAGACCAATGGCTACACCTTC
.	TRBV9	.	TRBJ2-1	CASSVNTLNEQFF	TGTGCCAGCAGCGTAAACACCCTCAATGAGCAGTTCTTC
.	TRBV12-3/TRBV12-4	.	TRBJ2-7	CASSFSTAGEQYF	TGTGCCAGCAGTTTTTCGACGGCGGGGGAGCAGTACTTC
.	TRBV5-1	.	TRBJ2-1	CASSLAGGINNEQFF	TGCGCCAGCAGCTTGGCCGGCGGCATAAACAATGAGCAGTTCTTC
TRBD1	TRBV7-9	.	TRBJ1-2	CASSFAGTGLYGYTF	TGTGCCAGCAGCTTCGCCGGGACAGGGCTCTACGGCTACACCTTC
TRBD1	TRBV7-9	.	TRBJ1-1	CASSLGTGNTEAFF	TGTGCCAGCAGCTTAGGGACAGGTAACACTGAAGCTTTCTTT
.	TRBV5-6	.	TRBJ1-6	CASSLFTSSYNSPLHF	TGTGCCAGCAGCTTGTTTACCAGCTCCTATAATTCACCCCTCCACTTT
.	TRBV5-4	.	TRBJ2-5	CASSLDERAETQYF	TGTGCCAGCAGCTTGGATGAGCGTGCGGAGACCCAGTACTTC
TRBD2	TRBV7-2	few	TRBJ2-1	CASSLSGTSVYNEQFF	TGTGCCAGCAGCTTGTCCGGGACTAGCGTCTACAATGAGCAGTTCTTC
TRBD2	TRBV12-5	.	TRBJ2-3	CASGFTQREFPDTQYF	TGTGCTAGTGGTTTCACTCAGCGGGAGTTTCCAGATACGCAGTATTTT
TRBD2	TRBV7-9	.	TRBJ2-1	CASSLDPGGSYNEQFF	TGTGCCAGCAGCTTAGATCCGGGGGGCTCCTACAATGAGCAGTTCTTC
.	TRBV27	.	TRBJ2-7	CASSFIGDSYEQYF	TGTGCCAGCAGTTTTATCGGAGACTCTTACGAGCAGTACTTC
TRBD2	TRBV5-1	.	TRBJ2-7	CASSPISSGRPYEQYF	TGCGCCAGCAGCCCGATTTCTAGCGGGAGGCCTTACGAGCAGTACTTC
TRBD2	TRBV5-3	.	TRBJ2-4	CAATSSGAQNIQYF	TGTGCCGCAACCTCTAGCGGGGCCCAAAACATTCAGTACTTC
.	TRBV24-1	.	TRBJ2-6	CATSAHGQGSGANVLTF	TGTGCCACCAGTGCCCACGGGCAGGGGTCTGGGGCCAACGTCCTGACTTTC
.	TRBV27	.	TRBJ1-1	CASSKGRNTEAFF	TGTGCCAGCAGCAAAGGGAGGAACACTGAAGCTTTCTTT
TRBD1	TRBV18	many	TRBJ2-2	CASSPPRTGLNTGELFF	TGTGCCAGCTCACCACCGAGGACAGGGTTGAACACCGGGGAGCTGTTTTTT
.	TRBV29-1	.	TRBJ1-1	CSALGRGNTEAFF	TGCAGCGCGCTAGGCAGGGGGAACACTGAAGCTTTCTTT
TRBD2	TRBV6-2/TRBV6-3	.	TRBJ2-7	CASSQSLRGDVEQYF	TGTGCCAGCAGCCAATCCTTGCGGGGGGATGTCGAGCAGTACTTC
.	TRBV7-2	.	TRBJ1-2	CASSLVLGRGRGYGYTF	TGTGCCAGCAGCTTAGTTCTGGGTCGGGGCAGGGGCTATGGCTACACCTTC
TRBD1	TRBV27	.	TRBJ2-2	CASGQTGTGVFGELFF	TGTGCCAGCGGTCAGACTGGGACAGGGGTTTTCGGGGAGCTGTTTTTT
.	TRBV2	.	TRBJ2-6	CASSDFLGPGANVLTF	TGTGCCAGCAGTGATTTCTTGGGCCCTGGGGCCAACGTCCTGACTTTC
.	TRBV19	.	TRBJ1-2	CASSNSPRYGYTF	TGTGCCAGTAGTAACTCACCTCGGTATGGCTACACCTTC
.	TRBV6-5	.	TRBJ1-1	CASSYGRYTEAFF	TGTGCCAGCAGTTACGGGAGGTACACTGAAGCTTTCTTT
.	TRBV30	.	TRBJ2-3	CAWSVGGNPTDTQYF	TGTGCCTGGAGTGTTGGAGGAAACCCCACAGATACGCAGTATTTT
TRBD1	TRBV2	once	TRBJ1-6	CASGGTAHSPLHF	TGTGCCAGCGGTGGGACAGCCCATTCACCCCTCCACTTT
.	TRBV28	.	TRBJ2-7	CASSLPGMSYEQYF	TGTGCCAGCAGTTTGCCAGGGATGTCCTACGAGCAGTACTTC
.	TRBV5-1	.	TRBJ2-7	CASSVDNYEQYF	TGCGCCAGCAGCGTGGACAACTACGAGCAGTACTTC
.	TRBV7-8	.	TRBJ1-4	CASSLAGGYATNEKLFF	TGTGCCAGCAGCTTAGCGGGGGGGTATGCAACTAATGAAAAACTGTTTTTT
TRBD2	TRBV3-1/TRBV3-2	few	TRBJ2-7	CASSLGTSGTREQYF	TGTGCCAGCAGCCTCGGGACTAGCGGGACCCGCGAGCAGTACTTC
TRBD2	TRBV10-3	.	TRBJ2-1	CAISPGGTSGNNEQFF	TGTGCCATCAGCCCCGGTGGGACTAGCGGAAACAATGAGCAGTTCTTC
TRBD2	TRBV24-1	.	TRBJ2-1	CATSDLGTSFGEQFF	TGTGCCACCAGTGATTTGGGGACTAGCTTCGGTGAGCAGTTCTTC
.	TRBV28	few	TRBJ1-3	CASSPYGAGNTIYF	TGTGCCAGCAGTCCGTACGGAGCTGGAAACACCATATATTTT
.	TRBV7-9	.	TRBJ2-1	CATARGGGLGEQFF	TGTGCCACCGCCCGTGGAGGGGGCTTGGGTGAGCAGTTCTTC
.	TRBV14	few	TRBJ2-7	CASSPLSGEQYF	TGTGCCAGCAGCCCCCTCTCAGGCGAGCAGTACTTC
.	TRBV6-2/TRBV6-3	.	TRBJ2-7	CASSFALRGRGGEQYF	TGTGCCAGCAGTTTCGCCCTGCGCGGGAGAGGGGGCGAGCAGTACTTC
TRBD1	TRBV27	.	TRBJ2-7	CASSQGDGLAQYF	TGTGCCAGCAGTCAGGGGGACGGACTCGCGCAGTACTTC
.	TRBV20-1	.	TRBJ1-4	CSASPKGGPINEKLFF	TGCAGTGCTAGTCCGAAGGGGGGGCCTATTAATGAAAAACTGTTTTTT